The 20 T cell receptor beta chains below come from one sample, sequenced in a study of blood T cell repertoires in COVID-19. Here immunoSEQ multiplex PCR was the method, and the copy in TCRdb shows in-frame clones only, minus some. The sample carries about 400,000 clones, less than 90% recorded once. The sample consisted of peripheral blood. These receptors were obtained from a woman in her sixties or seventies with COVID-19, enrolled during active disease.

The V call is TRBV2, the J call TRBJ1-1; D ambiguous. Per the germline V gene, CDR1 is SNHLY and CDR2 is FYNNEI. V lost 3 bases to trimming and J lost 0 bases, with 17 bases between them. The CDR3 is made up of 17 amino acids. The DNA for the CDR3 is TGTGCCAGCAGTGACCTCCTGAGGGCATTAATGAACACTGAAGCTTTCTTT. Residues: CASSDLLRALMNTEAFF.

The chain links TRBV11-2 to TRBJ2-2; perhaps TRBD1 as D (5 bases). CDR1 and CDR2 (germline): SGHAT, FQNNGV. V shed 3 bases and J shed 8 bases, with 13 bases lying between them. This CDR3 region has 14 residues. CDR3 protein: CASSFGQGVGELFF. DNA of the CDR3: TGTGCCAGCAGCTTCGGCCAGGGCGTAGGGGAGCTGTTTTTT. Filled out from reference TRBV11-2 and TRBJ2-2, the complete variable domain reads EAGVAQSPRYKIIEKRQSVAFWCNPISGHATLYWYQQILGQGPKLLIQFQNNGVVDDSQLPKDRFSAERLKGVDSTLKIQPAKLEDSAVYLCASSFGQGVGELFFGEGSRLTVL.

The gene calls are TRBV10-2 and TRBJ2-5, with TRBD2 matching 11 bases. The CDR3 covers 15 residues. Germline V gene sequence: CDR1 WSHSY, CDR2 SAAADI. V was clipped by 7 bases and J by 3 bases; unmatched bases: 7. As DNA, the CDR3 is TGCGCCAGCAAAAATAGCGGGGGGGCAAAAGAGACCCAGTACTTC. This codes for CASKNSGGAKETQYF.

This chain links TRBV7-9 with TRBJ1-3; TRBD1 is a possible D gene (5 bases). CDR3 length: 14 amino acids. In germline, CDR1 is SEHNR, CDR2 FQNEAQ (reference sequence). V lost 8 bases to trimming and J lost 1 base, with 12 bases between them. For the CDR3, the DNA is TGTGCCAGCGGCCAGGGTCTTTCTGGAAACACCATATATTTT. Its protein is CASGQGLSGNTIYF.

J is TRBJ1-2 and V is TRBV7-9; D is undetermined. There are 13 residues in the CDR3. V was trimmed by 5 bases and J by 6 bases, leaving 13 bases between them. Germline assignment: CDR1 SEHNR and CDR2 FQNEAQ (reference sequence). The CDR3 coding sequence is TGTGCCAGCAGCCCGCCGGGAGCGGATGGCTACACCTTC. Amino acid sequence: CASSPPGADGYTF.

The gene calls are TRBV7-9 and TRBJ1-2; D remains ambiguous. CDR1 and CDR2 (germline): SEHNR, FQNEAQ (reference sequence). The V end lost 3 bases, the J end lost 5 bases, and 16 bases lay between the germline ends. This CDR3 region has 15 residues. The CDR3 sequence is CASSFARTINYGYTF. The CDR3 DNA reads TGTGCCAGCAGCTTTGCCAGAACGATCAATTATGGCTACACCTTC.

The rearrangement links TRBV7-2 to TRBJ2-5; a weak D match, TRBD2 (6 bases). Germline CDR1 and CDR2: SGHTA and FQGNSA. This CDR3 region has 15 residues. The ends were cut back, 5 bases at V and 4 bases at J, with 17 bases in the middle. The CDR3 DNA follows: TGTGCCAGCAGCCCCATGGGGGGTAACATAGAGACCCAGTACTTC. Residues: CASSPMGGNIETQYF.

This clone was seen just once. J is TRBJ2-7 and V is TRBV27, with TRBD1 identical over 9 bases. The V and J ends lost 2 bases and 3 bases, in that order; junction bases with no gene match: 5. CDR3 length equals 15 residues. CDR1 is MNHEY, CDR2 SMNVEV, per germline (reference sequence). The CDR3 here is CASSLRPGQGYEQYF. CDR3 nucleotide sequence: TGTGCCAGCAGTTTAAGGCCGGGACAGGGCTACGAGCAGTACTTC.

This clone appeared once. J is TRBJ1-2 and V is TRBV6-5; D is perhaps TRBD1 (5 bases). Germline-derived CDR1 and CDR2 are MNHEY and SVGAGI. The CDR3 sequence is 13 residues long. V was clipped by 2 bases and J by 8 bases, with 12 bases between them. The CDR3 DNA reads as TGTGCCAGCAGTTACGGGCAGGGAGGCGGCTACACCTTC. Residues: CASSYGQGGGYTF.

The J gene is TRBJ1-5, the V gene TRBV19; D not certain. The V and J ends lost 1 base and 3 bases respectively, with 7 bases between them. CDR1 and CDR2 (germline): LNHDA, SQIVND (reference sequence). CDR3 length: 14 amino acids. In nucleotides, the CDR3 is TGTGCCAGTAGTATAGGAGGGAACAATCAGCCCCAGCATTTT. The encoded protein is CASSIGGNNQPQHF. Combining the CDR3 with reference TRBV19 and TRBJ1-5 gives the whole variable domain DGGITQSPKYLFRKEGQNVTLSCEQNLNHDAMYWYRQDPGQGLRLIYYSQIVNDFQKGDIAEGYSVSREKKESFPLTVTSAQKNPTAFYLCASSIGGNNQPQHFGDGTRLSIL.

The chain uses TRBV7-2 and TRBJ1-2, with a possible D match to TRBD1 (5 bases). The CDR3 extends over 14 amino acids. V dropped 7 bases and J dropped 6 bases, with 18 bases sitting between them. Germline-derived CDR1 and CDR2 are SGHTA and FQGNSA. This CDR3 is CASTPGQGENGYTF. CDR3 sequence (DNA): TGTGCCAGCACCCCAGGCCAGGGTGAAAATGGCTACACCTTC. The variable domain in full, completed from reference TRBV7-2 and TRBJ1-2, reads GAGVSQSPSNKVTEKGKDVELRCDPISGHTALYWYRQSLGQGLEFLIYFQGNSAPDKSGLPSDRFSAERTGGSVSTLTIQRTQQEDSAVYLCASTPGQGENGYTFGSGTRLTVV.

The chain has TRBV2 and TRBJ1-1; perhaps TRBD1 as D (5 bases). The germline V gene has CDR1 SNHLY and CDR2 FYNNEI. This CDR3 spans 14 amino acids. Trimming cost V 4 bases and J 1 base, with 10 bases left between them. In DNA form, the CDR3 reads TGTGCCAGCAGTGTTCAAGGGGCGAACACTGAAGCTTTCTTT. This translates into CASSVQGANTEAFF.

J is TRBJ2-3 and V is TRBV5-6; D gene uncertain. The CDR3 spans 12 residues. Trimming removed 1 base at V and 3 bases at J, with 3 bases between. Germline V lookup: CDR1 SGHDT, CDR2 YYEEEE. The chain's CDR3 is CASSLSTDTQYF. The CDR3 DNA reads TGTGCCAGCAGCTTGTCTACAGATACGCAGTATTTT.

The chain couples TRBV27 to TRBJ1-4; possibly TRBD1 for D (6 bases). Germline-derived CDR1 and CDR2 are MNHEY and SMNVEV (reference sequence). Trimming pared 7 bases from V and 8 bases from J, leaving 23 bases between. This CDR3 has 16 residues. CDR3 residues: CASTLKTGTLYEKLFF. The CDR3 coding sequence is TGTGCCAGCACCCTCAAAACAGGGACCCTTTACGAAAAACTGTTTTTT.

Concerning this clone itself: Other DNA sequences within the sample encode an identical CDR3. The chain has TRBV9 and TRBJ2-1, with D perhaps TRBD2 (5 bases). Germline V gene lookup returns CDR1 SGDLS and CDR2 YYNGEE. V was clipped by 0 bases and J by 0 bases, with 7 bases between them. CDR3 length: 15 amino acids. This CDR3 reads CASSVVGSSYNEQFF. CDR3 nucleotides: TGTGCCAGCAGCGTAGTGGGGAGCTCCTACAATGAGCAGTTCTTC.

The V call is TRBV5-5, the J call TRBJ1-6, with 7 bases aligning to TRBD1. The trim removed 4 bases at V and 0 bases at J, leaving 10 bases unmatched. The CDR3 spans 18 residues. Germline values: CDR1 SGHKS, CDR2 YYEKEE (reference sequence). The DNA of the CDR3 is TGTGCCAGCAGCCCCAGAATACAGGGGAGCTCCTATAATTCACCCCTCCACTTT. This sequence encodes CASSPRIQGSSYNSPLHF.

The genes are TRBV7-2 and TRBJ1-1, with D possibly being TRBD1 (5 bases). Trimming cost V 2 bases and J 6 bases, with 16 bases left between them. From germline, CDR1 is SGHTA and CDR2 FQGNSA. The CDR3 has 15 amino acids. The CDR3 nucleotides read TGTGCCAGCAGCTTACGGGCGCGGGGGGAGCCTGAAGCTTTCTTT. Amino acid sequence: CASSLRARGEPEAFF.

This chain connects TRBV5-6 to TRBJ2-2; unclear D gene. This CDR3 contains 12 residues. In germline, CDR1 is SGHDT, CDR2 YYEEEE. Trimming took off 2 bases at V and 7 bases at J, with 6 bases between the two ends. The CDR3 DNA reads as TGTGCCAGCAGCTTCATAGACGGGGAGCTGTTTTTT. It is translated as CASSFIDGELFF.

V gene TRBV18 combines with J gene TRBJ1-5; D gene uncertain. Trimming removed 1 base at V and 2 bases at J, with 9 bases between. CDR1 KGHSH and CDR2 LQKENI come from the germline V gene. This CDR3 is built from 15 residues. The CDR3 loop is CASSPQQDGNQPQHF. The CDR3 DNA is TGTGCCAGCTCACCACAACAAGATGGCAATCAGCCCCAGCATTTT.

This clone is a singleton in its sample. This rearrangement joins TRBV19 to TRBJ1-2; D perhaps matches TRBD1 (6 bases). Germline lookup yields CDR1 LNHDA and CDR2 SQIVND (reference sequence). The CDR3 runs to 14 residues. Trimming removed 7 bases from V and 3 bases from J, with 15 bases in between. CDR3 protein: CASTEGVRDYGYTF. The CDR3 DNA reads TGTGCCAGTACCGAGGGGGTAAGAGACTATGGCTACACCTTC.